The clone carrying this T cell receptor beta chain appeared once. This sample was taken from a study of control samples from healthy donors and cancer patients. Produced via immunoSEQ multiplex PCR; TCRdb's table is partial and in-frame only. The table records 140,000 to 150,000 clones, approximately 91% of them present only once. Trimming cost V 4 bases and J 0 bases, with 11 bases left between them. Germline CDR1 SGHTS, CDR2 YDEGEE. The CDR3 spans 15 residues. This chain connects TRBV5-8 to TRBJ1-3, with D possibly being TRBD1 (5 bases). Specimen: blood. The TCR was taken from a man aged 30-40 years in good health. This chain's CDR3 is CASSQDNLSGNTIYF. CDR3 sequence (DNA): TGTGCCAGCAGCCAGGACAACCTCTCTGGAAACACCATATATTTT. Variable domain in full (rest from reference TRBV5-8 and TRBJ1-3): EAGVTQSPTHLIKTRGQQATLRCSPISGHTSVYWYQQALGLGLQFLLWYDEGEERNRGNFPPRFSGRQFPNYSSELNVNALELEDSALYLCASSQDNLSGNTIYFGEGSWLTVV.